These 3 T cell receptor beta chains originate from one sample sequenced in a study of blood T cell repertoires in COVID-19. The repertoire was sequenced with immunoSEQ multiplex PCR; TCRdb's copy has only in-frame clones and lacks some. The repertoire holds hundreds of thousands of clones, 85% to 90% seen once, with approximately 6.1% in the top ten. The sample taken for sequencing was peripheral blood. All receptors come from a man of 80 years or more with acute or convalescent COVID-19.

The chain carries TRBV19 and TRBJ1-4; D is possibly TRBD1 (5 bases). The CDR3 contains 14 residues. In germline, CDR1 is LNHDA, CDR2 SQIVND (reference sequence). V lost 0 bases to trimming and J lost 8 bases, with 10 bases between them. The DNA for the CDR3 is TGTGCCAGTAGTATAGAGCAGGCAGGGGAAAAACTGTTTTTT. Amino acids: CASSIEQAGEKLFF. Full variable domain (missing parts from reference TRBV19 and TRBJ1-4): DGGITQSPKYLFRKEGQNVTLSCEQNLNHDAMYWYRQDPGQGLRLIYYSQIVNDFQKGDIAEGYSVSREKKESFPLTVTSAQKNPTAFYLCASSIEQAGEKLFFGSGTQLSVL.

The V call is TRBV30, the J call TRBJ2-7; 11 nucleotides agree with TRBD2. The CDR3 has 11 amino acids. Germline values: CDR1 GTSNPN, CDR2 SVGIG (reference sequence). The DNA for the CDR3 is TGTGCCTGGAGTAGGCTAGCGGGAGGTGGCGTC. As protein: CAWSRLAGGGV.

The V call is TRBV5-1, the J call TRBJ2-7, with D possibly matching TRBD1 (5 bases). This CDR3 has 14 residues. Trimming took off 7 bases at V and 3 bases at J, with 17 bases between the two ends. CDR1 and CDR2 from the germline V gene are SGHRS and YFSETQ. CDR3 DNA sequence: TGCGCCAGCGGTCCAGGGCCACCGAGCTACGAGCAGTACTTC. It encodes CASGPGPPSYEQYF.